This is a list of T cell receptor beta chains from one sample in a study of regulatory T cells in long-lasting Graves disease. TCRdb used MiXCR to reprocess the multiplex PCR reads, holding one entry per CDR3 protein. The sample records 550,000 to 600,000 distinct CDR3 sequences, roughly 16% being singletons. A further study also used this sample, focusing on T cells in Graves' hyperthyroidism and ophthalmopathy.

The input for sequencing was peripheral blood mononuclear cells (PBMCs), taken at new diagnosis, from a patient treated with antithyroid drugs. Source of these receptors: a man aged 18 to 29 with Graves disease. CDR3s include the opening cysteine and the closing phenylalanine or tryptophan. A D gene is named only where the DNA matches it firmly. Clone size is given for some rows only: seen once, a few or many times, or a class if the clone is expanded.

V: TRBV7-2; D: .; J: TRBJ2-3; size: many; DNA: TGTGCCAGCAGCTTCTCTGTAGATACGCAGTATTTT; CDR3: CASSFSVDTQYF
V: TRBV10-3; D: .; J: TRBJ2-5; size: few; DNA: TGTGCCATTGCCCCCGGCCTCCAAAGGGAGACCCAGTACTTC; CDR3: CAIAPGLQRETQYF
V: TRBV6-2/TRBV6-3; D: TRBD2; J: TRBJ2-7; size: .; DNA: TGTGCCAGCAGTGAGTCGGGACTAGCGGGACAGGCCGTTCAGGGCGAGCAGTACTTC; CDR3: CASSESGLAGQAVQGEQYF
V: TRBV6-1; D: .; J: TRBJ1-1; size: many; DNA: TGTGCCAGCAGTCCCGGACAGCTAATGAACACTGAAGCTTTCTTT; CDR3: CASSPGQLMNTEAFF
V: TRBV4-2; D: TRBD1; J: TRBJ1-2; size: .; DNA: TGTGCCAGCAGCCAAGGCGGACAGGGGGCGGGTGGCTACACCTTC; CDR3: CASSQGGQGAGGYTF
V: TRBV2; D: .; J: TRBJ2-1; size: few; DNA: TGTGCCAGCAGTGTCGATACTTACAATGAGCAGTTCTTC; CDR3: CASSVDTYNEQFF
V: TRBV9; D: TRBD1; J: TRBJ2-1; size: .; DNA: TGTGCCAGCAGCCCCGCATACAGGGGATCTGAGCAGTTCTTC; CDR3: CASSPAYRGSEQFF
V: TRBV7-9; D: TRBD2; J: TRBJ2-5; size: .; DNA: TGTGCCAGCAGCGTCCTAACTAAGGGACTAGCGGGGATACAAGAGACCCAGTACTTC; CDR3: CASSVLTKGLAGIQETQYF
V: TRBV19; D: TRBD2; J: TRBJ2-3; size: few; DNA: TGTGCCAGTAGTACATCATTTAGCGGGAACCCAGATACGCAGTATTTT; CDR3: CASSTSFSGNPDTQYF
V: TRBV9; D: .; J: TRBJ2-2; size: .; DNA: TGTGCCAGCAGCCCCCGGTGGGGTACGGCCGGGGAGCTGTTTTTT; CDR3: CASSPRWGTAGELFF
V: TRBV27; D: .; J: TRBJ1-1; size: many; DNA: TGTGCCAGCAGTTTATCGGGGGTCCGGACTGAAGCTTTCTTT; CDR3: CASSLSGVRTEAFF
V: TRBV24-1; D: .; J: TRBJ2-4; size: .; DNA: TGTGCCACCAGTGATCCAGCGGTAGCCAAAAACATTCAGTACTTC; CDR3: CATSDPAVAKNIQYF
V: TRBV5-5; D: .; J: TRBJ1-1; size: .; DNA: TGTGCCAGCAGCTTGGAGGGATTCGGGGTCGCAACTGAAGCTTTCTTT; CDR3: CASSLEGFGVATEAFF
V: TRBV9; D: .; J: TRBJ2-2; size: few; DNA: TGTGCCAGCAGCTTCGGGAAGGTCGGGGCCGGGGAGCTGTTTTTT; CDR3: CASSFGKVGAGELFF
V: TRBV12-3/TRBV12-4; D: .; J: TRBJ1-5; size: many; DNA: TGTGCCAGCAGTTTGACAAGAGGCAATCAGCCCCAGCATTTT; CDR3: CASSLTRGNQPQHF
V: TRBV20-1; D: .; J: TRBJ2-3; size: .; DNA: TGCAGTGCTAGAGGACGATCTTCGAATACGCAGTATTTT; CDR3: CSARGRSSNTQYF
V: TRBV5-1; D: .; J: TRBJ2-3; size: .; DNA: TGCGCCAGCAGCCCACTCCTGAGGGAAATAACAGATACGCAGTATTTT; CDR3: CASSPLLREITDTQYF
V: TRBV3-1; D: .; J: TRBJ1-1; size: many; DNA: TGTGCCAGCAGCCAAGTCATGAACACTGAAGCTTTCTTT; CDR3: CASSQVMNTEAFF